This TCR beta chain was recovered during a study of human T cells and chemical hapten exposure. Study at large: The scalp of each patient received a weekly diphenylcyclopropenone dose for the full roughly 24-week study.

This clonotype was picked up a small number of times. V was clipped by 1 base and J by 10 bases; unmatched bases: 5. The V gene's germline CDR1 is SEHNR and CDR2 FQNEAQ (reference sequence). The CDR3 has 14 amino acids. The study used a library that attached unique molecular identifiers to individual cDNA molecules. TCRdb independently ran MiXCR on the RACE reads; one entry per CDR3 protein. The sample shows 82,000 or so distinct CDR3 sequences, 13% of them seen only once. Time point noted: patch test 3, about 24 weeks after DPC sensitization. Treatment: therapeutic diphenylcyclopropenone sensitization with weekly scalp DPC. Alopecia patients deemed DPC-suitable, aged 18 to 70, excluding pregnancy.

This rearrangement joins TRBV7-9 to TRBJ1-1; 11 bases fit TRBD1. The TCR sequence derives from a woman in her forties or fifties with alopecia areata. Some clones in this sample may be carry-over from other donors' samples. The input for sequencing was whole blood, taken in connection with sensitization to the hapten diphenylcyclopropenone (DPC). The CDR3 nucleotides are TGTGCCAGCAGCTTAGATGGACAGGGGGCAGGAGCTTTCTTT. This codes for CASSLDGQGAGAFF.